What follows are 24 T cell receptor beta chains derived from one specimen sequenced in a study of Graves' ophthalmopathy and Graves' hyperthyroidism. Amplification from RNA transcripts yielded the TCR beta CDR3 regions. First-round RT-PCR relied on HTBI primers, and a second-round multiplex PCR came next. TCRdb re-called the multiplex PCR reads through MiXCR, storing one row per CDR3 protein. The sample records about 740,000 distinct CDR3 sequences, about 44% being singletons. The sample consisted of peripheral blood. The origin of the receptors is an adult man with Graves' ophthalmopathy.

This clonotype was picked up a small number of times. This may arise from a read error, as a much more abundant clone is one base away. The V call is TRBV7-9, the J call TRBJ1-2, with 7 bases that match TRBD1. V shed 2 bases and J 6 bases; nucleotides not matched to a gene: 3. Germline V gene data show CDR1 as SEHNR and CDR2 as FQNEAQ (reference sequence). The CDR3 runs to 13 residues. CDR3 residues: CASSLTGADGYTF. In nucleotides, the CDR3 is TGTGCCAGCAGCTTAACAGGGGCCGATGGCTACACCTTC.

CDR3 amino acids: CASKVLAGLQETQYF. The DNA of the CDR3 is TGTGCCAGCAAGGTCCTAGCGGGTTTACAAGAGACCCAGTACTTC. The genes are TRBV2 and TRBJ2-5; TRBD2 aligns across 8 bases. Trimming at V came to 7 bases and at J to 2 bases, leaving 9 bases not matched to a gene. CDR1 is SNHLY, CDR2 FYNNEI, per germline. This CDR3 region has 15 residues.

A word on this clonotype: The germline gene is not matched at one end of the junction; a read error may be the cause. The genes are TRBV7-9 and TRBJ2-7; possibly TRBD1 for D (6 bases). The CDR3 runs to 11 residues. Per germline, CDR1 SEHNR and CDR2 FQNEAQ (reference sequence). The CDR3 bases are TGCGCCAGCAGGGGTGACTACGAGCAGTACTTC. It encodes CASRGDYEQYF.

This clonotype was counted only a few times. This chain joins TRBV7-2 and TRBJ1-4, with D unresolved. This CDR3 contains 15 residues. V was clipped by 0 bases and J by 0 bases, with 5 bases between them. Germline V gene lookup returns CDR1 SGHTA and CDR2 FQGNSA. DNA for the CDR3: TGTGCCAGCAGCTTAGCCAGGACAACTAATGAAAAACTGTTTTTT. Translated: CASSLARTTNEKLFF.

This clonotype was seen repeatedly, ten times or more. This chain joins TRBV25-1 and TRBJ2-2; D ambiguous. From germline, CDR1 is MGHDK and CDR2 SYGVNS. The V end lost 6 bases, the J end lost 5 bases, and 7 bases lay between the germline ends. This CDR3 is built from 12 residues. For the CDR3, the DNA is TGTGCCAGCAGAGGACCGACCGGGGAGCTGTTTTTT. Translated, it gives CASRGPTGELFF.

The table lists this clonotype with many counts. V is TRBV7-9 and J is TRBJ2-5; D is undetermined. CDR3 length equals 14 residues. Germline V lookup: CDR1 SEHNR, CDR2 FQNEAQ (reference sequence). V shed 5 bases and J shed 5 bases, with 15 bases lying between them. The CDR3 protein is CASSAIRSRETQYF. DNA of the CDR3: TGTGCCAGCAGCGCCATCCGGTCTCGGGAGACCCAGTACTTC.

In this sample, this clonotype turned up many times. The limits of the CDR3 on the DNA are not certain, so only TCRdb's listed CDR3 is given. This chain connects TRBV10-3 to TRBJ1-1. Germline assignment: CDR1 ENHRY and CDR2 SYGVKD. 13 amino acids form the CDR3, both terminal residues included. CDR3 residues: CASSSSGYTEAFF.

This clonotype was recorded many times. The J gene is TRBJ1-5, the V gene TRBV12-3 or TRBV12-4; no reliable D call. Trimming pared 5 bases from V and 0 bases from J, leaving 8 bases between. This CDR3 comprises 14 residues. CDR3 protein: CASSGSSSNQPQHF. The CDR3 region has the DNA TGTGCCAGCAGTGGGTCAAGTAGCAATCAGCCCCAGCATTTT.

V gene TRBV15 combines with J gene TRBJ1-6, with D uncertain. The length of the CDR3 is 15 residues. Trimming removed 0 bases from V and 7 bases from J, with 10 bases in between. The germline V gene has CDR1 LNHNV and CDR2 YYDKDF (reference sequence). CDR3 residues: CATSRDTALNSPLHF. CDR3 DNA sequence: TGTGCCACCAGCAGAGATACGGCGTTAAATTCACCCCTCCACTTT.

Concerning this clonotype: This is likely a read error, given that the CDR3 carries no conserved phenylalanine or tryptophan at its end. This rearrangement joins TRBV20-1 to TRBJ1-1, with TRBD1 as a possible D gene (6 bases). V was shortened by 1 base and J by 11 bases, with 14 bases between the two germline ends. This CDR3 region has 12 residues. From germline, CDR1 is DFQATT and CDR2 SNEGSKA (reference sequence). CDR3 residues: CSARVESGEAFL. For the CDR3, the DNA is TGCAGTGCTAGAGTGGAGTCAGGGGAGGCTTTCCTT.

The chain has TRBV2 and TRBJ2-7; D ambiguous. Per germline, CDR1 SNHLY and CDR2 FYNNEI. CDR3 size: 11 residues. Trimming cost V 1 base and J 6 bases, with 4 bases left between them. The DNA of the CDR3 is TGTGCCAGCAGTGAAGTTTGCGAGCAGTACTTC. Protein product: CASSEVCEQYF.

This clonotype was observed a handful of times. CDR3 residues: CAIGKNKGTGGREQYF. CDR3 nucleotide sequence: TGTGCCATCGGGAAAAACAAAGGGACAGGGGGCCGCGAGCAGTACTTC. The chain joins TRBV10-3 to TRBJ2-7, with 12 bases aligning to TRBD1. The CDR3 length is 16 residues. V shed 8 bases, J shed 6 bases, and the junction held 14 bases outside the gene matches. From germline, CDR1 is ENHRY and CDR2 SYGVKD.

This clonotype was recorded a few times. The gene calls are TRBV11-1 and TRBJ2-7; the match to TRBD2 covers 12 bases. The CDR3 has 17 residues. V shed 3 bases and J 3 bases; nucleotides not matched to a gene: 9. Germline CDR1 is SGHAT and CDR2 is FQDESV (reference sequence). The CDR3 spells CASSFGLWTSGNYEQYF. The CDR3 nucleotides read TGTGCCAGCAGCTTTGGCCTCTGGACTAGCGGGAACTACGAGCAGTACTTC.

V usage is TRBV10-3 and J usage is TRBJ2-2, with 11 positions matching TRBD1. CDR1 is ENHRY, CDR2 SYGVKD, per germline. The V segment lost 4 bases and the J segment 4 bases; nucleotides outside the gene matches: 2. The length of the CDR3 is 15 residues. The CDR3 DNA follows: TGTGCCATCAGTGTTGGACAGGGGGCCACCGGGGAGCTGTTTTTT. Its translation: CAISVGQGATGELFF.

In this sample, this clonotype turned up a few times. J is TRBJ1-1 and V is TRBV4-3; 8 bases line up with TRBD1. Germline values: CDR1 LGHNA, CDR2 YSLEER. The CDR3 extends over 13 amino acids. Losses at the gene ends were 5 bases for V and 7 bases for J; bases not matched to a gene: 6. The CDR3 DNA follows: TGCGCCAGCAGCAACGCCGACAGGGGTGAAGCTTTCTTT. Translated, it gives CASSNADRGEAFF.

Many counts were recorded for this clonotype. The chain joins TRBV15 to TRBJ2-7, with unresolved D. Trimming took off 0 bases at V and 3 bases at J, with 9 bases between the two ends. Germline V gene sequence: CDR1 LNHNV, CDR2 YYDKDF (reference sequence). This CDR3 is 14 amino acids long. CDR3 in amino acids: CATSRDPGNYEQYF. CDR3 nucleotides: TGTGCCACCAGCAGAGATCCAGGCAACTACGAGCAGTACTTC. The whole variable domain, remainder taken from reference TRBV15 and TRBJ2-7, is DAMVIQNPRYQVTQFGKPVTLSCSQTLNHNVMYWYQQKSSQAPKLLFHYYDKDFNNEADTPDNFQSRRPNTSFCFLDIRSPGLGDTAMYLCATSRDPGNYEQYFGPGTRLTVT.

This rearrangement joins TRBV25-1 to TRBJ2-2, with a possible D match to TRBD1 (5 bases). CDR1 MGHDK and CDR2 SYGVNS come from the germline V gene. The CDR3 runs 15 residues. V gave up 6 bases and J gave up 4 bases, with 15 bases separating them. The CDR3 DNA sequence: TGTGCCAGCAGCCAAGCAAGGACACCCACCGGGGAGCTGTTTTTT. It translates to CASSQARTPTGELFF.

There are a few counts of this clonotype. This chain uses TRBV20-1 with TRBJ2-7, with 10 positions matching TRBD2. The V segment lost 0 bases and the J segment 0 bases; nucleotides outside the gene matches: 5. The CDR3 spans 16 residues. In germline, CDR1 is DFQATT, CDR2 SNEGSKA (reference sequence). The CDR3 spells CSARDGSGRASYEQYF. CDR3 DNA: TGCAGTGCTAGAGATGGGAGCGGGAGGGCCTCCTACGAGCAGTACTTC.

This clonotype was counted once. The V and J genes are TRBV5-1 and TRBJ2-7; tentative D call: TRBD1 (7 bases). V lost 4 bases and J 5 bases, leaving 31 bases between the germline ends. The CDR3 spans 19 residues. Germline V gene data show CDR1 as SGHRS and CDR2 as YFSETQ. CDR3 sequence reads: CASSPTGWNTGTHRDEQYF. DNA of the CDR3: TGCGCCAGCAGCCCGACAGGGTGGAACACCGGGACTCATCGGGACGAGCAGTACTTC. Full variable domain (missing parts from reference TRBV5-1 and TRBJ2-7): KAGVTQTPRYLIKTRGQQVTLSCSPISGHRSVSWYQQTPGQGLQFLFEYFSETQRNKGNFPGRFSGRQFSNSRSEMNVSTLELGDSALYLCASSPTGWNTGTHRDEQYFGPGTRLTVT.

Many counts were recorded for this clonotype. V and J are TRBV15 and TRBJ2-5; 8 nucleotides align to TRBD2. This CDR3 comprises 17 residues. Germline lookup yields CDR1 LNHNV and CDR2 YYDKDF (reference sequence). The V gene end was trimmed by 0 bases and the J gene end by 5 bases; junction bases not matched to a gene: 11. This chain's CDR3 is CATSRDRFTGGRETQYF. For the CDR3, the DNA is TGTGCCACCAGCAGAGATCGTTTTACGGGGGGGCGGGAGACCCAGTACTTC.

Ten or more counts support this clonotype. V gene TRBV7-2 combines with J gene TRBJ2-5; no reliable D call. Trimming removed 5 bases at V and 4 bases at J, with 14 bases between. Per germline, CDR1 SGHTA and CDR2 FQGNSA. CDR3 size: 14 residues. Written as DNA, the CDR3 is TGTGCCAGCAGCGGCAATAGTGCCTCAGAGACCCAGTACTTC. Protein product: CASSGNSASETQYF.

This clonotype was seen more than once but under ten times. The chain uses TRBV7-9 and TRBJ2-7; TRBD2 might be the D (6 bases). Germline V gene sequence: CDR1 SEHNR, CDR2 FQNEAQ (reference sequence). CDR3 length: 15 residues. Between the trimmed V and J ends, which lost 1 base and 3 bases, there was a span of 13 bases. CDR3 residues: CASSLVRGTRYEQYF. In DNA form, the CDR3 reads TGTGCCAGCAGCTTAGTACGGGGGACTCGCTACGAGCAGTACTTC.

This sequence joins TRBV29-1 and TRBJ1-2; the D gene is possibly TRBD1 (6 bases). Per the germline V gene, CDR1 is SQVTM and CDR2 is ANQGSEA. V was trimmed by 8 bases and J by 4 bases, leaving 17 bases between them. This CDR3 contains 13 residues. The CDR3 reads CSSYREEVYGYTF. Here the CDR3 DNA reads TGCAGCAGTTACAGGGAGGAGGTCTATGGCTACACCTTC.

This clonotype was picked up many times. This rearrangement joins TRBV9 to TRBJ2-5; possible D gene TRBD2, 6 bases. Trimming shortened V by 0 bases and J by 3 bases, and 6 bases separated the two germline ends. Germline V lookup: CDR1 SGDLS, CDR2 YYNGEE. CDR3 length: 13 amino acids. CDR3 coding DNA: TGTGCCAGCAGCGTAGCGGGGGAAGAGACCCAGTACTTC. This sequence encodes CASSVAGEETQYF.